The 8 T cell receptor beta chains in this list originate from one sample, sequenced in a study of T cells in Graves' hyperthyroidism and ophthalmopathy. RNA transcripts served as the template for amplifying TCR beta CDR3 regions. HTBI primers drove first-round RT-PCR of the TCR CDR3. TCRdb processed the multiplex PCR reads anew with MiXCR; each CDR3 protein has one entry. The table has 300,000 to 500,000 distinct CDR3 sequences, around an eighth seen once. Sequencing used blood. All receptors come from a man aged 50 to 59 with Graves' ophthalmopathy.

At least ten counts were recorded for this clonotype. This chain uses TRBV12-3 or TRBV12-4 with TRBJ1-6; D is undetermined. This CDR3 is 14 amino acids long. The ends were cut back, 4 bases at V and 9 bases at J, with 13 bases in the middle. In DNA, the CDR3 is TGTGCCAGCAGTTCACAGATCTTGGGTTCACCCCTCCACTTT. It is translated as CASSSQILGSPLHF.

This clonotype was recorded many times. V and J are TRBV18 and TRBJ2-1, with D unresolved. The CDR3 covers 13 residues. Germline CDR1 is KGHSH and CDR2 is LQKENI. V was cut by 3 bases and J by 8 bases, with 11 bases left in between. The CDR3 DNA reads TGTGCCAGCTCACCTCCCCTAGGGCATGAGCAGTTCTTC. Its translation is CASSPPLGHEQFF.

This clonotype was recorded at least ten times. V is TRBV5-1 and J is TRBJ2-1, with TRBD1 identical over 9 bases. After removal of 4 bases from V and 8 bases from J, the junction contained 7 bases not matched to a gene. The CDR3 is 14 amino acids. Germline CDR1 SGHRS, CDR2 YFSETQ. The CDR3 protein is CASSLGQGSYEQFF. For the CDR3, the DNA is TGCGCCAGCAGCCTGGGACAGGGTTCCTATGAGCAGTTCTTC.

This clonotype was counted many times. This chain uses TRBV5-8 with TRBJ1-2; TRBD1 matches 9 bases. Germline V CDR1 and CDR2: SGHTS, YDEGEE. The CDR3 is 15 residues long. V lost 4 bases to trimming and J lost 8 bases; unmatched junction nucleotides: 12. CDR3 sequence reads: CASSLEDRGVVGYTF. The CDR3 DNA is TGTGCCAGCAGCCTCGAGGACAGGGGAGTCGTCGGCTACACCTTC.

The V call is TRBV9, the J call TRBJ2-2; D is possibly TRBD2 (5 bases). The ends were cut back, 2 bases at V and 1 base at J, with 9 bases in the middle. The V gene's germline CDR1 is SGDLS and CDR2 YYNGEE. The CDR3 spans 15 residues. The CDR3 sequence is CASSVRAENTGELFF. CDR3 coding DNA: TGTGCCAGCAGCGTGCGGGCAGAGAACACCGGGGAGCTGTTTTTT.

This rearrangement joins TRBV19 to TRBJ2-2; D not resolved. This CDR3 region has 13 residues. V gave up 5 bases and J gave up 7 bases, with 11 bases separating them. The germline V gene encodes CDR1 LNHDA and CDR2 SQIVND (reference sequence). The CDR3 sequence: CASSSIFSGELFF. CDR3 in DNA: TGTGCCAGTAGTTCTATTTTCAGCGGGGAGCTGTTTTTT.

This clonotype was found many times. In DNA form, the CDR3 reads TGTGCCATCAGTGAACGGCCGGGACAGGGGGCTGATGAGGTGTACTTC. It specifies CAISERPGQGADEVYF. The V and J genes are TRBV10-3 and TRBJ2-5; 12 nucleotides agree with TRBD1. The germline CDR1 and CDR2 sequences are ENHRY and SYGVKD. Losses at the gene ends were 3 bases for V and 13 bases for J; bases not matched to a gene: 15. This CDR3 region has 16 residues.

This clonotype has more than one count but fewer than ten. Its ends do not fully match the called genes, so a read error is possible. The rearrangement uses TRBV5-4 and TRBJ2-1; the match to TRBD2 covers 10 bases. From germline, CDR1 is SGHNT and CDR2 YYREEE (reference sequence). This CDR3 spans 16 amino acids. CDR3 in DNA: TGTGCCAACAGCTTTGCTAGCGGGAGTTCTGCCAATGAGCAGTTCTTC. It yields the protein CANSFASGSSANEQFF.